What follows are 20 T cell receptor beta chains derived from one specimen sequenced in a study of naive and memory T cell subsets. Reverse transcription of blood and skin TCR RNA was primed at alpha and beta constant regions. One entry per CDR3 protein, called by TCRdb with MiXCR from the UMI-ligation and nested PCR reads. The repertoire has some 20,000 distinct CDR3 sequences, nearly 9.5% of them found once; the top ten carry under 7.5%. Treatment of the sample: skin biopsy from PPD injection site in Mantoux-positive individual. Unsorted total RNA, roughly 1 to 1,100 ng, was DNase treated before reverse transcription. The sample consisted of skin, taken from a tuberculin skin test site. Every receptor here comes from an adult in good health.

This clonotype was observed many times. This rearrangement joins TRBV7-2 to TRBJ2-5, with D maybe TRBD1 (6 bases). The CDR3 runs 14 residues. The germline V gene has CDR1 SGHTA and CDR2 FQGNSA. Trimming pared 5 bases from V and 3 bases from J, leaving 13 bases between. Here the CDR3 DNA reads TGTGCCAGCAGCGCGATGGGGACAAAAGAGACCCAGTACTTC. It specifies CASSAMGTKETQYF.

This clonotype appeared a few times. The genes are TRBV20-1 and TRBJ2-3, with D possibly being TRBD1 or TRBD2 (5 bases each). The CDR3 length is 18 residues. CDR1 is DFQATT, CDR2 SNEGSKA, per germline (reference sequence). V was pared by 0 bases and J by 5 bases, with 24 bases between. CDR3 sequence reads: CSARDRGRLTQKGDTQYF. The CDR3 DNA is TGCAGTGCTAGAGATCGGGGCCGGTTGACCCAGAAGGGAGATACGCAGTATTTT.

There are a few counts of this clonotype. The CDR3 sequence: CASSLLGLNTGELFF. The CDR3 DNA is TGTGCCAGCAGTTTACTAGGGCTGAACACCGGGGAGCTGTTTTTT. J is TRBJ2-2 and V is TRBV28, with unresolved D. Between the trimmed V and J ends, which lost 2 bases and 1 base, there was a span of 8 bases. Germline values: CDR1 MDHEN, CDR2 SYDVKM. This CDR3 has 15 residues.

The table lists this clonotype with many counts. This sequence joins TRBV5-1 and TRBJ2-7; 14 positions match TRBD2. With 4 bases clipped from V and 7 bases from J, the junction kept 7 bases outside the gene matches. The CDR3 has 15 residues. CDR1 and CDR2 from the germline V gene are SGHRS and YFSETQ. The CDR3 bases are TGCGCCAGCAGCATGGGACTAGCGGGAGCTGAAGAGCAGTACTTC. It codes for CASSMGLAGAEEQYF.

In its sample, this clonotype ranks as medium-sized (0.01 to 0.1%). This rearrangement joins TRBV20-1 to TRBJ1-4; the D is unclear. This CDR3 contains 13 residues. The germline V gene has CDR1 DFQATT and CDR2 SNEGSKA (reference sequence). The V end was cut by 3 bases, the J end by 4 bases, with 9 bases between. In DNA, the CDR3 is TGCAGTGCTAGTCACGGGAATAATGAAAAACTGTTTTTT. This codes for CSASHGNNEKLFF.

This clonotype was seen many times. The J gene is TRBJ1-6, the V gene TRBV7-9; no clear D. This CDR3 comprises 12 residues. CDR1 is SEHNR and CDR2 is FQNEAQ in the germline V gene (reference sequence). V lost 4 bases to trimming and J lost 10 bases, with 8 bases between them. The CDR3 DNA reads as TGTGCCAGCAGCTATGCGTTGTCACCCCTCCACTTT. Its translation: CASSYALSPLHF. The full variable domain, in which reference TRBV7-9 and TRBJ1-6 provide the parts outside the CDR3, is DTGVSQNPRHKITKRGQNVTFRCDPISEHNRLYWYRQTLGQGPEFLTYFQNEAQLEKSRLLSDRFSAERPKGSFSTLEIQRTEQGDSAMYLCASSYALSPLHFGNGTRLTVT.

This clonotype was counted many times. The rearrangement links TRBV2 to TRBJ2-5; D gene unclear. This CDR3 region has 12 residues. CDR1 and CDR2 (germline): SNHLY, FYNNEI. The V end lost 3 bases, the J end lost 8 bases, and 10 bases lay between the germline ends. The CDR3 loop is CASSESTPTQYF. In DNA, the CDR3 is TGTGCCAGCAGTGAGAGCACCCCAACCCAGTACTTC.

The rearrangement links TRBV29-1 to TRBJ2-1; TRBD2 aligns across 10 bases. Germline V CDR1 and CDR2: SQVTM, ANQGSEA. The CDR3 covers 13 residues. Trimming at V came to 7 bases and at J to 6 bases, leaving 6 bases not matched to a gene. DNA for the CDR3: TGCAGCGCCGTGGGACTAGCGCGCAATGAGCAGTTCTTC. This gives the protein CSAVGLARNEQFF.

This clonotype was seen many times. The chain combines TRBV18 with TRBJ2-7; either TRBD1 or TRBD2 may supply D (5 bases each). This CDR3 is built from 17 residues. Trimming took off 5 bases at V and 2 bases at J, with 22 bases between the two ends. Germline values: CDR1 KGHSH, CDR2 LQKENI. CDR3 protein: CASSAQIRDRQTYEQYF. The DNA for the CDR3 is TGTGCCAGCTCAGCACAAATAAGGGACCGTCAGACCTACGAGCAGTACTTC.

J is TRBJ2-7 and V is TRBV7-9; the D is unclear. V was shortened by 3 bases and J by 6 bases, with 12 bases between the two germline ends. Germline V gene lookup returns CDR1 SEHNR and CDR2 FQNEAQ (reference sequence). The CDR3 consists of 13 residues. The chain's CDR3 is CASSFGTAGEQYF. The CDR3 bases are TGTGCCAGCAGCTTTGGAACAGCTGGCGAGCAGTACTTC.

In its sample, this clonotype was seen a few times. CDR3: CASSFQQGHTEAFF. CDR3 sequence (DNA): TGTGCCAGCAGCTTTCAGCAGGGGCACACTGAAGCTTTCTTT. The gene calls are TRBV5-6 and TRBJ1-1, with D perhaps TRBD1 (6 bases). Trimming took off 2 bases at V and 3 bases at J, with 11 bases between the two ends. From germline, CDR1 is SGHDT and CDR2 YYEEEE. The CDR3 is made up of 14 amino acids.

The chain is built from TRBV6-5 and TRBJ1-2; TRBD1 is a possible D gene (6 bases). The CDR3 extends over 14 amino acids. Looked up from germline, CDR1 is MNHEY and CDR2 is SVGAGI. V lost 3 bases to trimming and J lost 8 bases, with 16 bases between them. The CDR3 sequence is CASSYLWGARGYTF. In DNA, the CDR3 is TGTGCCAGCAGTTATCTCTGGGGGGCGAGGGGCTACACCTTC.

This clonotype was seen repeatedly, ten times or more. The chain employs TRBV13 and TRBJ2-1; D gene unclear. The germline V gene encodes CDR1 PRHDT and CDR2 FYEKMQ (reference sequence). Trimming took 5 bases from V and 5 from J, leaving 4 bases between them. The CDR3 length is 11 residues. The CDR3 DNA sequence: TGTGCCAGCAGCAAAAACAATGAGCAGTTCTTC. This translates into CASSKNNEQFF.

This clonotype is classed as medium-sized. This chain joins TRBV7-9 and TRBJ1-1, with D maybe TRBD1 (6 bases). The CDR3 is made up of 14 amino acids. V dropped 4 bases and J dropped 0 bases, with 9 bases sitting between them. CDR1 is SEHNR, CDR2 FQNEAQ, per germline (reference sequence). The CDR3 DNA sequence: TGTGCCAGCAGCTCGGGGGCATTGAACACTGAAGCTTTCTTT. It translates to CASSSGALNTEAFF.

This chain links TRBV7-9 with TRBJ1-2; 8 nucleotides match TRBD1. In germline, CDR1 is SEHNR, CDR2 FQNEAQ (reference sequence). Germline trimming cut 3 bases from V and 3 bases from J; bases unmatched to any gene: 6. This CDR3 comprises 15 residues. The CDR3 DNA follows: TGTGCCAGCAGCTTCGACAGGGGAACTGACTATGGCTACACCTTC. Protein: CASSFDRGTDYGYTF.

This clonotype was counted only a few times. V gene TRBV28 combines with J gene TRBJ1-5, with D hard to call. Germline CDR1 is MDHEN and CDR2 is SYDVKM. V was trimmed by 4 bases and J by 3 bases, leaving 13 bases between them. The CDR3 spans 15 residues. CDR3 sequence: CASSWGTTPNQPQHF. The CDR3 coding sequence is TGTGCCAGCAGTTGGGGTACTACCCCCAATCAGCCCCAGCATTTT.

The chain employs TRBV4-3 and TRBJ2-1; D possibly corresponds to TRBD1 (6 bases). The V end was cut by 0 bases, the J end by 6 bases, with 18 bases between. Germline V gene data show CDR1 as LGHNA and CDR2 as YSLEER. The CDR3 is 17 amino acids. Written as DNA, the CDR3 is TGCGCCAGCAGCCAAGAATCCTGGACAGAAGTTATCAATGAGCAGTTCTTC. This encodes CASSQESWTEVINEQFF.

In its sample, this clonotype was seen many times. The rearrangement links TRBV3-1 to TRBJ1-2; D possibly corresponds to TRBD1 (6 bases). V was trimmed by 3 bases and J by 6 bases, leaving 23 bases between them. The CDR3 has 17 amino acids. CDR1 and CDR2 (germline): LGHDT, YNNKEL (reference sequence). The CDR3 DNA reads as TGTGCCAGCAGCCATCTTGAGGGGCGAAACAGGGTGGATGGCTACACCTTC. It codes for CASSHLEGRNRVDGYTF.

This clonotype has ten or more counts. The rearrangement uses TRBV20-1 and TRBJ2-7; weak D call: TRBD1 (5 bases). The CDR3 consists of 14 residues. Trimming removed 3 bases from V and 9 bases from J, with 21 bases in between. The germline gives CDR1 DFQATT, CDR2 SNEGSKA (reference sequence). CDR3 coding DNA: TGCAGTGCTAGCACACGGCAGGGCAACCTCGGGCAGTACTTC. Encoded protein: CSASTRQGNLGQYF.

Remarks on this clonotype: A much larger clone differs from this one at a single base, so this may be a read error. The chain uses TRBV4-3 and TRBJ2-7; TRBD1 matches 9 bases. The V segment lost 3 bases and the J segment 3 bases; nucleotides outside the gene matches: 12. This CDR3 comprises 17 residues. Germline V gene lookup returns CDR1 LGHNA and CDR2 YSLEER. CDR3 nucleotides: TGCGCCAGCAGCCATGGCCCTACCGGGACAGGGCGCTACGAGCAGTACTTC. It is translated as CASSHGPTGTGRYEQYF.